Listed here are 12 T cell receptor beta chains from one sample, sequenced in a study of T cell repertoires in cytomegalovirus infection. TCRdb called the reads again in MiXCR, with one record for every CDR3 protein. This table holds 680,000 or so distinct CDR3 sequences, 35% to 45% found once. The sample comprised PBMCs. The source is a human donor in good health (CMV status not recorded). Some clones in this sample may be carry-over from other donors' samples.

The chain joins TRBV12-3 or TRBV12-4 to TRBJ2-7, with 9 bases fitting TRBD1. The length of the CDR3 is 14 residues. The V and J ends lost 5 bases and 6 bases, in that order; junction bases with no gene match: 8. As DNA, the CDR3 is TGTGCCAGCAGTCTTCCCCGGACAGGGGCCGAGCAGTACTTC. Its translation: CASSLPRTGAEQYF.

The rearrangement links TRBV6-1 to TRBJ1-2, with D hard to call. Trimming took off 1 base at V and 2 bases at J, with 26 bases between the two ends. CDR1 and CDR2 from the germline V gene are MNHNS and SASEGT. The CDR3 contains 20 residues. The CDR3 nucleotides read TGTGCCAGCAGTGAAGTAGAACGTAGCGGCAGCGCCTTCGAGAACTATGGCTACACCTTC. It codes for CASSEVERSGSAFENYGYTF.

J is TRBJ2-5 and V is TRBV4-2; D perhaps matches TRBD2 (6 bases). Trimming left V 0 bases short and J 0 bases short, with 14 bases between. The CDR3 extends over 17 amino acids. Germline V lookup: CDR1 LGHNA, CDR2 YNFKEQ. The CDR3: CASSQDPGSLYQETQYF. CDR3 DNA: TGTGCCAGCAGCCAAGATCCCGGGAGTTTGTACCAAGAGACCCAGTACTTC.

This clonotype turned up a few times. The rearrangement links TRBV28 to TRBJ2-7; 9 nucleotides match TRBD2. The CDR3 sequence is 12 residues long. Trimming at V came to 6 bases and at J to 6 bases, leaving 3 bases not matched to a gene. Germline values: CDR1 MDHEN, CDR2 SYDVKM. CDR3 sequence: CASSRTSVEQYF. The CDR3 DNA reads TGTGCCAGCAGCCGGACTAGCGTCGAGCAGTACTTC.

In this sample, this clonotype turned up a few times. The CDR3 coding sequence is TGTGCCAGCTCACCAGGTAAACGGGAGACCTACGAGCAGTACTTC. Translating it yields CASSPGKRETYEQYF. This chain joins TRBV18 and TRBJ2-7; maybe TRBD2 (6 bases). There are 15 residues in the CDR3. Trimming left V 2 bases short and J 2 bases short, with 13 bases between. Germline V lookup: CDR1 KGHSH, CDR2 LQKENI.

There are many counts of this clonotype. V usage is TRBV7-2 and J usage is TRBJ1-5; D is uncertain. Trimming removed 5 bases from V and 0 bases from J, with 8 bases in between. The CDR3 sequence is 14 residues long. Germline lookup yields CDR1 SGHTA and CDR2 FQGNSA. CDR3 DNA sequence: TGTGCCAGCAGCCGGCAGTATAGCAATCAGCCCCAGCATTTT. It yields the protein CASSRQYSNQPQHF.

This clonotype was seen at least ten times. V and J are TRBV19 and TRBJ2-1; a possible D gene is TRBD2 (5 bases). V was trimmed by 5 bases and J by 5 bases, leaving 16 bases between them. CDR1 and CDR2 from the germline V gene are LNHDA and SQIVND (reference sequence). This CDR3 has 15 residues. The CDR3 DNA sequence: TGTGCCAGTAGTCTGAGGGAAATAGGCAACAATGAGCAGTTCTTC. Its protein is CASSLREIGNNEQFF.

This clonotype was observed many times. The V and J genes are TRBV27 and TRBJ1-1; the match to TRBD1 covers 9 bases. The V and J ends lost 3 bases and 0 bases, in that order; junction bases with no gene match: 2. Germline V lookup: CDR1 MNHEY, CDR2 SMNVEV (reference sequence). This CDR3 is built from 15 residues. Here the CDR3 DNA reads TGTGCCAGCAGTTTCGGGACAGGGCTGAACACTGAAGCTTTCTTT. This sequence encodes CASSFGTGLNTEAFF.

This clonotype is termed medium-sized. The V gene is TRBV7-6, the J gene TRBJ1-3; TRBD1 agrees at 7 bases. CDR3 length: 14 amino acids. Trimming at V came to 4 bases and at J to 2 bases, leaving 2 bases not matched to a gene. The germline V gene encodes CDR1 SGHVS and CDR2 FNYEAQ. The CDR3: CASSSTGPGNTIYF. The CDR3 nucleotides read TGTGCCAGCAGCTCGACAGGGCCTGGAAACACCATATATTTT.

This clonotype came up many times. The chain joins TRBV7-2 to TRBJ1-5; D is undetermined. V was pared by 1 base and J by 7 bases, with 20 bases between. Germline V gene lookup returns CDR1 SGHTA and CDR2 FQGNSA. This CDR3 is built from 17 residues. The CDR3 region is CASSLGGVSFTRQPQHF. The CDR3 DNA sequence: TGTGCCAGCAGCTTAGGTGGGGTATCCTTCACGAGACAGCCCCAGCATTTT.

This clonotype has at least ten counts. CDR3 protein: CASSATALRRSNQPQHF. As DNA, the CDR3 is TGTGCCAGCTCCGCCACGGCTCTTAGAAGGAGCAATCAGCCCCAGCATTTT. The rearrangement joins TRBV7-8 to TRBJ1-5; no clear D gene. The germline gives CDR1 SGHVS, CDR2 FQNEAQ. V lost 8 bases to trimming and J lost 1 base, with 21 bases between them. This CDR3 comprises 17 residues.

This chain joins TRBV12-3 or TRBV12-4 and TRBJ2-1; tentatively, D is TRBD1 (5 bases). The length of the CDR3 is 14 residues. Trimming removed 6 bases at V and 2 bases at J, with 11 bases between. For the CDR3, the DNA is TGTGCCAGCAGGCAAAACAGGCCCTACAATGAGCAGTTCTTC. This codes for CASRQNRPYNEQFF.